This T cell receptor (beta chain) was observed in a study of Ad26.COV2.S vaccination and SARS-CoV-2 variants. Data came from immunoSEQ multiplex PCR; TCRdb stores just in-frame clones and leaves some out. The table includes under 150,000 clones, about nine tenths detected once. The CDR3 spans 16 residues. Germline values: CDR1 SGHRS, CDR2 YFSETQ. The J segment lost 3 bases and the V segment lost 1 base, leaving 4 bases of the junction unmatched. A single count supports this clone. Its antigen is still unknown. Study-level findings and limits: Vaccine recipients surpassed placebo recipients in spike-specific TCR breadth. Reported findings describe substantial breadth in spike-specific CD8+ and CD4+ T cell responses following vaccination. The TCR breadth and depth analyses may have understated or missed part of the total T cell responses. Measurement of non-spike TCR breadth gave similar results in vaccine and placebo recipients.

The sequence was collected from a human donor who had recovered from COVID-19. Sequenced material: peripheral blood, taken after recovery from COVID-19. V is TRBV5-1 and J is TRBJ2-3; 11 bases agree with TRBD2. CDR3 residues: CASSLPLAGGTDTQYF. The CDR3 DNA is TGCGCCAGCAGCTTGCCGCTAGCGGGGGGAACAGATACGCAGTATTTT.